One sample yielded the 26 T cell receptor beta chains listed below, sequenced in a study of monozygotic twins with inflammatory bowel disease. One entry per CDR3 protein, without DNA, is what TCRdb gives after re-calling the 5' RACE reads. The sample includes a few hundred thousand distinct CDR3 sequences. The sequencing input was blood. The receptor source for this set is a human donor with ulcerative colitis or Crohn's disease, or a healthy co-twin of an affected twin (not recorded which).

The chain is built from TRBV6-1 and TRBJ2-3; TCRdb gives TRBD2 as the D gene, but with no DNA this cannot be confirmed. The length of the CDR3 is 14 residues. Germline V gene data show CDR1 as MNHNS and CDR2 as SASEGT. The CDR3 is CASSQPGLTDTQYF.

This sequence joins TRBV18 and TRBJ2-3; the D call of TRBD2 rests on TCRdb alone, since no DNA is present to check it. In germline, CDR1 is KGHSH, CDR2 LQKENI. The CDR3 consists of 16 residues. CDR3 in amino acids: CASSPVSGGTTDTQYF.

The V and J genes are TRBV7-6 and TRBJ1-1. Germline values: CDR1 SGHVS, CDR2 FNYEAQ. CDR3 length equals 13 residues. CDR3 residues: CASRSTVNTEAYF.

Here the CDR3 reads CASSLRGETTDTQYF. V is TRBV7-2 and J is TRBJ2-3; no DNA is available, so the TRBD1 call from TCRdb remains unchecked. This CDR3 has 15 amino acids. CDR1 and CDR2 (germline): SGHTA, FQGNSA.

The J gene is TRBJ1-2, the V gene TRBV5-1; TCRdb's assignment of TRBD1 cannot be checked, as there is no DNA. Germline CDR1 reads SGHRS; CDR2 reads YFSETQ. CDR3 length: 16 amino acids. CDR3 residues: CASSPSGTGANYGYTF.

The chain combines TRBV5-1 with TRBJ1-1; lacking DNA, the TRBD1 call made by TCRdb goes unchecked. The CDR3 covers 15 residues. Germline V gene sequence: CDR1 SGHRS, CDR2 YFSETQ. This chain's CDR3 is CASSRERGVNTEAFF.

This chain connects TRBV9 to TRBJ2-1; the D gene TCRdb calls, TRBD2, cannot be checked with no DNA. Germline assignment: CDR1 SGDLS and CDR2 YYNGEE. This CDR3 comprises 16 residues. The CDR3 loop reads CAGTSGRASVYNEQFF.

The J gene is TRBJ2-1, the V gene TRBV30. Per germline, CDR1 GTSNPN and CDR2 SVGIG (reference sequence). This CDR3 has 12 residues. CDR3 protein: CALLTSYNEQFF.

The V and J genes are TRBV12-3 or TRBV12-4 and TRBJ1-5. CDR3 length equals 15 residues. CDR3 loop: CASSLSGEGNQPQHF.

This chain connects TRBV5-1 to TRBJ2-5; the D call of TRBD2 rests on TCRdb alone, since no DNA is present to check it. Germline V lookup: CDR1 SGHRS, CDR2 YFSETQ. The CDR3 loop spans 14 amino acids. The CDR3 region is CASSDTSGGKTQYF. Full variable domain (missing parts from reference TRBV5-1 and TRBJ2-5): KAGVTQTPRYLIKTRGQQVTLSCSPISGHRSVSWYQQTPGQGLQFLFEYFSETQRNKGNFPGRFSGRQFSNSRSEMNVSTLELGDSALYLCASSDTSGGKTQYFGPGTRLLVL.

The gene calls are TRBV7-2 and TRBJ1-6. Germline assignment: CDR1 SGHTA and CDR2 FQGNSA. The CDR3 loop spans 16 amino acids. The CDR3 here is CASTREGSNRNSPLHF.

J is TRBJ2-3 and V is TRBV12-3 or TRBV12-4; TCRdb outputs TRBD1, but without DNA this stays unchecked. The CDR3 length is 16 residues. The CDR3 spells CASSRPPGQSTDTQYF.

The V call is TRBV11-2, the J call TRBJ2-1; TCRdb returns TRBD1, unconfirmable since there is no DNA. This CDR3 is built from 18 residues. Per germline, CDR1 SGHAT and CDR2 FQNNGV. CDR3 residues: CASSAVGGTGLRENEQFF.

The chain carries TRBV20-1 and TRBJ1-4; TCRdb reports TRBD1, a call that lacks DNA to check it against. Per the germline V gene, CDR1 is DFQATT and CDR2 is SNEGSKA (reference sequence). The CDR3 loop spans 13 amino acids. CDR3 in amino acids: CSARVRGSEKLFF.

The rearrangement links TRBV7-9 to TRBJ2-1; with no DNA, the TCRdb D assignment of TRBD2 cannot be verified. CDR3 length: 13 amino acids. The V gene's germline CDR1 is SEHNR and CDR2 FQNEAQ (reference sequence). The CDR3 sequence: CASKGGRYNEQFF.

This chain joins TRBV10-3 and TRBJ2-6. The V gene's germline CDR1 is ENHRY and CDR2 SYGVKD. This CDR3 region has 15 residues. The CDR3 protein is CAISTTLSGANVLTF.

The rearrangement joins TRBV3-1 to TRBJ2-7; absent DNA, TCRdb's TRBD1 call cannot be checked. The CDR3 spans 14 residues. From germline, CDR1 is LGHDT and CDR2 YNNKEL (reference sequence). CDR3 amino acids: CASSQGQGSYEQYF.

The chain is built from TRBV27 and TRBJ2-2. Looked up from germline, CDR1 is MNHEY and CDR2 is SMNVEV (reference sequence). The CDR3 sequence is 13 residues long. The CDR3: CASSETNTGELFF.

The chain is built from TRBV12-3 or TRBV12-4 and TRBJ1-2; TCRdb's D call of TRBD1 is untestable without DNA. The CDR3 loop spans 15 amino acids. CDR3 region: CASSLVPLAAGGYTF.

This chain links TRBV20-1 with TRBJ2-2; TCRdb lists TRBD2, though no DNA is available to test this call. The CDR3 length is 14 residues. CDR1 DFQATT and CDR2 SNEGSKA come from the germline V gene (reference sequence). CDR3 region: CSARSGRRAGGLFF.

The chain links TRBV11-2 to TRBJ2-7; TCRdb calls TRBD1, which cannot be checked without DNA. CDR3 length: 15 residues. Germline CDR1 and CDR2: SGHAT and FQNNGV. CDR3 residues: CASRLGGTASYEQYF.

The rearrangement joins TRBV19 to TRBJ1-2. CDR1 and CDR2 from the germline V gene are LNHDA and SQIVND (reference sequence). CDR3 length equals 15 residues. The CDR3 spells CASSRRDQRTYGYTF.

V gene TRBV3-1 combines with J gene TRBJ2-5. Germline CDR1 is LGHDT and CDR2 is YNNKEL (reference sequence). The CDR3 has 14 residues. The CDR3 protein is CASSPGSGSETQYF.

This chain uses TRBV7-2 with TRBJ2-7. Per germline, CDR1 SGHTA and CDR2 FQGNSA. CDR3 length: 12 residues. The CDR3 here is CASSTDSASQYF.

The chain uses TRBV28 and TRBJ2-1; TCRdb returns TRBD2, unconfirmable since there is no DNA. Germline-derived CDR1 and CDR2 are MDHEN and SYDVKM. The CDR3 runs to 15 residues. The chain's CDR3 is CASNLAGASYNEQFF.

The chain combines TRBV4-3 with TRBJ2-1. The germline gives CDR1 LGHNA, CDR2 YSLEER. This CDR3 region has 15 residues. CDR3 protein: CASSQGPNSYDEQFF.